These 21 T cell receptor beta chains originate from one sample sequenced in a study of blood T cell repertoires in COVID-19. Clones were sequenced by immunoSEQ multiplex PCR, and TCRdb holds only the in-frame ones, with some missing. Counted here are hundreds of thousands of clones, 89% occurring once; the ten biggest clones make up roughly 6.5%. Source material: peripheral blood. Receptors were obtained from a man aged 55 to 70 who had recovered from COVID-19.

The V call is TRBV19, the J call TRBJ1-2; D possibly corresponds to TRBD1 (6 bases). The V gene lost 7 bases and the J gene lost 6 bases, with 12 bases spanning the gap. CDR1 and CDR2 from the germline V gene are LNHDA and SQIVND (reference sequence). This CDR3 contains 12 residues. As DNA, the CDR3 is TGTGCCAGTACCCGGACAGCAGATGGCTACACCTTC. This sequence encodes CASTRTADGYTF.

The chain links TRBV12-5 to TRBJ1-2, with D hard to call. Germline V gene data show CDR1 as LGHNT and CDR2 as FRNRAP. V shed 4 bases and J shed 8 bases, with 20 bases lying between them. The CDR3 consists of 15 residues. CDR3 coding DNA: TGTGCTAGTGGTTCAAAGAGGGCGCCCCCCCCGGGCTACACCTTC. Protein product: CASGSKRAPPPGYTF.

CDR3: CASSYSGRYYNEQFF. DNA of the CDR3: TGTGCCAGTAGTTATAGCGGGCGTTATTACAATGAGCAGTTCTTC. The V gene is TRBV19, the J gene TRBJ2-1, with 7 nucleotides matching TRBD2. The CDR3 sequence is 15 residues long. CDR1 LNHDA and CDR2 SQIVND come from the germline V gene (reference sequence). After removal of 5 bases from V and 4 bases from J, the junction contained 8 bases not matched to a gene.

The chain's CDR3 is CSAGQSYGYTF. The CDR3 DNA reads TGCAGCGCGGGACAGTCCTATGGCTACACCTTC. The chain couples TRBV29-1 to TRBJ1-2, with 7 bases matching TRBD1. The CDR3 has 11 amino acids. Germline CDR1 reads SQVTM; CDR2 reads ANQGSEA. The J segment lost 4 bases and the V segment lost 7 bases, leaving 3 bases of the junction unmatched. The entire variable domain, with the rest obtained from reference TRBV29-1 and TRBJ1-2, is as follows: SAVISQKPSRDICQRGTSLTIQCQVDSQVTMMFWYRQQPGQSLTLIATANQGSEATYESGFVIDKFPISRPNLTFSTLTVSNMSPEDSSIYLCSAGQSYGYTFGSGTRLTVV.

The table lists this clone with a count of one. V gene TRBV5-1 combines with J gene TRBJ1-1; maybe TRBD1 (6 bases). V shed 0 bases and J shed 4 bases, with 28 bases lying between them. Germline CDR1 SGHRS, CDR2 YFSETQ. This CDR3 is 20 amino acids long. CDR3 sequence (DNA): TGCGCCAGCAGCTTGGTTGATCTCGGTGAACAGGGTCGACGGCGCACTGAAGCTTTCTTT. This codes for CASSLVDLGEQGRRRTEAFF.

The chain uses TRBV20-1 and TRBJ2-5, with 8 bases aligning to TRBD2. Trimming took 3 bases from V and 5 from J; bases not matched to a gene: 11. Germline CDR1 reads DFQATT; CDR2 reads SNEGSKA (reference sequence). There are 15 residues in the CDR3. The CDR3 coding sequence is TGCAGTGCTAGTCCTCTTCGGGGGGGCGCGGAGACCCAGTACTTC. This sequence encodes CSASPLRGGAETQYF.

The table lists this clone with a few counts. J is TRBJ1-3 and V is TRBV5-1; 7 positions match TRBD1. V shed 4 bases and J 5 bases; nucleotides not matched to a gene: 6. The CDR3 covers 14 residues. Germline V gene data show CDR1 as SGHRS and CDR2 as YFSETQ. The CDR3 region has the DNA TGCGCCAGCAGCCCGGAGACAGGGAGAAACACCATATATTTT. Its protein product is CASSPETGRNTIYF.

The chain is built from TRBV28 and TRBJ1-2; possibly TRBD1 for D (6 bases). There are 14 residues in the CDR3. V was shortened by 3 bases and J by 6 bases, with 14 bases between the two germline ends. CDR1 and CDR2 (germline): MDHEN, SYDVKM. This CDR3 reads CASSFLGQLNGYTF. The CDR3 DNA sequence: TGTGCCAGCAGTTTCCTTGGACAGCTTAATGGCTACACCTTC.

This chain joins TRBV4-2 and TRBJ1-4; perhaps TRBD1 as D (5 bases). V dropped 2 bases and J dropped 7 bases, with 14 bases sitting between them. CDR3 length equals 15 residues. The germline CDR1 and CDR2 sequences are LGHNA and YNFKEQ. The CDR3 coding sequence is TGTGCCAGCAGCCAATACGGACAAGCTTTTGAAAAACTGTTTTTT. It yields the protein CASSQYGQAFEKLFF.

The chain is built from TRBV19 and TRBJ1-1; 7 bases line up with TRBD1. Germline V lookup: CDR1 LNHDA, CDR2 SQIVND (reference sequence). The length of the CDR3 is 12 residues. The ends lost 7 bases at V and 11 bases at J; junction bases unmatched: 10. CDR3 nucleotide sequence: TGTGCCAGTAAGGGGACAGTAACTCGGGCTTTCTTT. This sequence encodes CASKGTVTRAFF.

This clone was seen once. The V call is TRBV7-3, the J call TRBJ2-2; TRBD1 aligns across 8 bases. V was clipped by 1 base and J by 3 bases; unmatched bases: 10. The CDR3 extends over 18 amino acids. Germline V CDR1 and CDR2: SGHTA, FQGTGA. The CDR3 nucleotides are TGTGCCAGCAGCTTAAAAGTCCCGAGACAGGGGTACACCGGGGAGCTGTTTTTT. Its translation is CASSLKVPRQGYTGELFF.

This clone showed up just once. This sequence joins TRBV19 and TRBJ1-2, with TRBD1 identical over 9 bases. Germline CDR1 is LNHDA and CDR2 is SQIVND (reference sequence). CDR3 length equals 14 residues. With V trimmed by 5 bases and J by 8 bases, 9 bases remained unmatched. The CDR3 spells CASSVQGAIVGYTF. The CDR3, as DNA: TGTGCCAGTAGTGTACAGGGGGCGATTGTAGGCTACACCTTC.

This clone was recorded a few times. The CDR3 region is CASSNEAGQETQYF. CDR3 bases: TGTGCCAGCTCAAATGAGGCGGGCCAAGAGACCCAGTACTTC. This rearrangement joins TRBV18 to TRBJ2-5; D may be TRBD2 (5 bases). V lost 5 bases and J lost 1, with 11 bases in between. This CDR3 has 14 amino acids. In germline, CDR1 is KGHSH, CDR2 LQKENI. The variable domain in full, completed from reference TRBV18 and TRBJ2-5, reads NAGVMQNPRHLVRRRGQEARLRCSPMKGHSHVYWYRQLPEEGLKFMVYLQKENIIDESGMPKERFSAEFPKEGPSILRIQQVVRGDSAAYFCASSNEAGQETQYFGPGTRLLVL.

This rearrangement joins TRBV7-2 to TRBJ1-5, with 9 positions matching TRBD1. V lost 5 bases and J lost 7; bases outside the gene matches: 0. Germline CDR1 and CDR2: SGHTA and FQGNSA. The CDR3 has 12 residues. CDR3 sequence (DNA): TGTGCCAGCAGCGACAGGGGGCAGCCCCAGCATTTT. The encoded protein is CASSDRGQPQHF.

The J gene is TRBJ2-3, the V gene TRBV6-6, with 13 bases fitting TRBD2. The germline V gene has CDR1 MNHNY and CDR2 SVGAGI (reference sequence). This CDR3 has 16 residues. Trimming at V came to 6 bases and at J to 2 bases, leaving 5 bases not matched to a gene. This CDR3 reads CASSPGTSGVTDTQYF. The DNA for the CDR3 is TGTGCCAGCAGCCCCGGGACTAGCGGGGTCACAGATACGCAGTATTTT.

The chain uses TRBV9 and TRBJ1-1, with D unclear. V was shortened by 4 bases and J by 2 bases, with 12 bases between the two germline ends. CDR1 is SGDLS and CDR2 is YYNGEE in the germline V gene. The CDR3 is 14 amino acids. The DNA for the CDR3 is TGTGCCAGCAGCCCTGCCGTGAGCAACACTGAAGCTTTCTTT. Amino acid sequence: CASSPAVSNTEAFF.

This chain uses TRBV6-5 with TRBJ1-6, with TRBD1 as a possible D gene (6 bases). V lost 0 bases and J lost 9, with 9 bases in between. The CDR3 length is 14 residues. The V gene's germline CDR1 is MNHEY and CDR2 SVGAGI. CDR3 nucleotide sequence: TGTGCCAGCAGTTACTCTTCCAGGGGTTCACCCCTCCACTTT. Translated, it gives CASSYSSRGSPLHF.

The chain links TRBV7-6 to TRBJ2-3, with D unclear. The V end lost 1 base, the J end lost 7 bases, and 12 bases lay between the germline ends. The CDR3 covers 14 residues. The germline CDR1 and CDR2 sequences are SGHVS and FNYEAQ. CDR3 sequence reads: CASSLEAGPYTQYF. The CDR3 DNA reads as TGTGCCAGCAGCTTAGAGGCAGGTCCGTATACGCAGTATTTT.

V gene TRBV7-6 combines with J gene TRBJ2-1, with TRBD2 matching 9 bases. The germline V gene encodes CDR1 SGHVS and CDR2 FNYEAQ. This CDR3 is 15 amino acids long. V gave up 3 bases and J gave up 5 bases; unmatched junction bases: 5. CDR3 in DNA: TGTGCCAGCAGCTTCAGCGGGGGGAGAAACAATGAGCAGTTCTTC. It yields the protein CASSFSGGRNNEQFF.

The chain links TRBV3-1 (or the pseudogene TRBV3-2) to TRBJ2-1, with 11 bases matching TRBD2. With 4 bases clipped from V and 2 bases from J, the junction kept 4 bases outside the gene matches. This CDR3 comprises 16 residues. The germline CDR1 and CDR2 sequences are LGHDT and YNNKEL (reference sequence). Written as DNA, the CDR3 is TGTGCCAGCAGCCGACAGACTAGCGGGGCCTACAATGAGCAGTTCTTC. Translating gives CASSRQTSGAYNEQFF.

The genes are TRBV9 and TRBJ2-7; 12 bases agree with TRBD2. The germline gives CDR1 SGDLS, CDR2 YYNGEE. CDR3 length: 15 amino acids. The V gene end was trimmed by 3 bases and the J gene end by 4 bases; junction bases not matched to a gene: 5. CDR3 protein: CASSASGGASYEQYF. The CDR3 coding sequence is TGTGCCAGCAGCGCTAGCGGGGGGGCAAGTTACGAGCAGTACTTC.